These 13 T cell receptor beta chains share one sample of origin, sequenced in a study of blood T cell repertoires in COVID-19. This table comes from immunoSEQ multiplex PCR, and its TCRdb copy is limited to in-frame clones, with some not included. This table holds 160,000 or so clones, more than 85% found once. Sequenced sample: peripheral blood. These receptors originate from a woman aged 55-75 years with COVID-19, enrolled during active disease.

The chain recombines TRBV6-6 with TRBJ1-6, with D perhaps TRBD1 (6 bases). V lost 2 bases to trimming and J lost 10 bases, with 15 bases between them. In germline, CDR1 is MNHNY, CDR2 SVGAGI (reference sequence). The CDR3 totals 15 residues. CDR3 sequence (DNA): TGTGCCAGCAGTTACGCCGGTGGGGGCGAGTCACCCCTCCACTTT. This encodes CASSYAGGGESPLHF.

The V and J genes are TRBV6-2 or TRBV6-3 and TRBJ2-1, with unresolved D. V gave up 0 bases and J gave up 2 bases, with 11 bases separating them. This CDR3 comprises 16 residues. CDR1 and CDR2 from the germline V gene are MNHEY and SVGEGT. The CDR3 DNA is TGTGCCAGCAGTTACTCGAGACCAACAGCCTACAATGAGCAGTTCTTC. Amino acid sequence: CASSYSRPTAYNEQFF.

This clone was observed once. CDR3 in amino acids: CATSREEYYGYTF. CDR3 coding DNA: TGTGCCACCAGCAGAGAGGAGTACTATGGCTACACCTTC. The chain has TRBV15 and TRBJ1-2; D is undetermined. V was cut by 0 bases and J by 3 bases, with 5 bases left in between. Germline V CDR1 and CDR2: LNHNV, YYDKDF (reference sequence). The CDR3 spans 13 residues.

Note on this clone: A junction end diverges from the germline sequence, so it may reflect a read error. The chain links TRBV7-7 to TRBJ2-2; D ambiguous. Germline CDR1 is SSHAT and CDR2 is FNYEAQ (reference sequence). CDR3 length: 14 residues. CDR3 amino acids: CASSLDTNAGELFF. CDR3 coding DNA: TGTGCTAGCAGCTTAGATACTAACGCCGGGGAGCTGTTTTTT.

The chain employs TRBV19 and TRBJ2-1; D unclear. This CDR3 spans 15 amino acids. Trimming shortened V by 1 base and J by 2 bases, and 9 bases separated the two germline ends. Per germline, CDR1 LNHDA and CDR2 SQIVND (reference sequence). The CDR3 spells CASSIGSRAYNEQFF. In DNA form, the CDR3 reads TGTGCCAGTAGTATAGGGTCACGGGCCTACAATGAGCAGTTCTTC.

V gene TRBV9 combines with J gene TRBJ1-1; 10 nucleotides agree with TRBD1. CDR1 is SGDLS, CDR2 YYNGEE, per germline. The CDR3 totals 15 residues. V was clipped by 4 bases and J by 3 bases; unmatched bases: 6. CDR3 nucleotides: TGTGCCAGCAGCACCATGACAGGGGGCTACACTGAAGCTTTCTTT. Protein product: CASSTMTGGYTEAFF.

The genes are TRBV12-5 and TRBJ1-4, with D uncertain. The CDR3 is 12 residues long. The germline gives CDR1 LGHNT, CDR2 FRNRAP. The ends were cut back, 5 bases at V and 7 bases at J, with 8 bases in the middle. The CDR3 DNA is TGTGCTAGTGGTCCGTTGCGTGAAAAACTGTTTTTT. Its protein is CASGPLREKLFF.

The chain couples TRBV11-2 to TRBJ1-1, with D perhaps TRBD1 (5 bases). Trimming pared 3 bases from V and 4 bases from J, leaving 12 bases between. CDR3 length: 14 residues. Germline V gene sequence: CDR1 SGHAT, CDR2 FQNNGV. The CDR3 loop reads CASSFTGGSTEAFF. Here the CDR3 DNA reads TGTGCCAGCAGCTTTACGGGGGGAAGCACTGAAGCTTTCTTT.

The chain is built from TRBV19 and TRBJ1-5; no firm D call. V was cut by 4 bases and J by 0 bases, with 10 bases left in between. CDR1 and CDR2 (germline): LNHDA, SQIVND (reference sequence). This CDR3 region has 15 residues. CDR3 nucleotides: TGTGCCAGTAGTACGACAAAATATAGCAATCAGCCCCAGCATTTT. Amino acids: CASSTTKYSNQPQHF.

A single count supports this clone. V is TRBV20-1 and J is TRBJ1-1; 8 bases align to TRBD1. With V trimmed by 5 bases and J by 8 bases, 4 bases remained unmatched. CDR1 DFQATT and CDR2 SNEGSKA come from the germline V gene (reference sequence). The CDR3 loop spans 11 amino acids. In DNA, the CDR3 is TGCAGTGCTGAATGGACAGGGGAAGCTTTCTTT. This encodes CSAEWTGEAFF.

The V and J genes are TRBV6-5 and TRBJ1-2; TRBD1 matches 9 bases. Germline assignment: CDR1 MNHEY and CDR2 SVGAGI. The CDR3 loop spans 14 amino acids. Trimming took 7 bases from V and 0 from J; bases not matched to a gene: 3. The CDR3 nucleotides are TGTGCCAGCATACAGGGGGCTACTAACTATGGCTACACCTTC. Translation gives CASIQGATNYGYTF.

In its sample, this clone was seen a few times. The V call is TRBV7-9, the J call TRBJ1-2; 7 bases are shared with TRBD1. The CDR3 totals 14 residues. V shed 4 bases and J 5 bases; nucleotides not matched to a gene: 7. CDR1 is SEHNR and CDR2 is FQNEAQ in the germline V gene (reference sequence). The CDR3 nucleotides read TGTGCCAGCAGCTATGGGGCACAGGGGTATGGCTACACCTTC. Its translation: CASSYGAQGYGYTF.

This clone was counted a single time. For the CDR3, the DNA is TGTGCCAGCAGTACTCCGGGACAGATGGGTCAGTACTTC. Protein: CASSTPGQMGQYF. The genes are TRBV6-5 and TRBJ2-4; 7 nucleotides agree with TRBD1. CDR3 length: 13 residues. Looked up from germline, CDR1 is MNHEY and CDR2 is SVGAGI. V shed 5 bases and J 12 bases; nucleotides not matched to a gene: 10.